What follows describes a single T cell receptor beta chain. Looked up from germline, CDR1 is SNHLY and CDR2 is FYNNEI. The V segment lost 3 bases and the J segment 2 bases; nucleotides outside the gene matches: 0. The CDR3 is made up of 14 amino acids. This entry comes from a study of blood T cell repertoires in COVID-19. Sequenced by immunoSEQ multiplex PCR; TCRdb stores in-frame clones only, minus some. The table has some 290,000 clones, more than 85% seen once. Sequencing was carried out using peripheral blood. This sequence was found in a man aged 18 to 35 with active or convalescent COVID-19. This chain joins TRBV2 and TRBJ1-5; 8 bases are a match to TRBD1. Here the CDR3 reads CASSEDRGNQPQHF. CDR3 DNA: TGTGCCAGCAGTGAGGACAGGGGCAATCAGCCCCAGCATTTT.